The 16 T cell receptor beta chains in this list originate from one sample, sequenced in a study of regulatory dendritic cells for organ transplantation. Only in-frame clones appear in the TCRdb table, and some are missing; sequencing was by immunoSEQ multiplex PCR. The table records more than 10,000 clones, about 60% of them present only once. No antigen has been assigned to these receptors. Allogeneic regulatory or mature dendritic cells were co-cultured for under six days with CFSE-labeled sorted T cells at 1:10. Sequencing used naive CD8+ T cells from blood cultured with dendritic cells. Subset in this sample: CD45RA+ naive T cells. These receptors were taken from a human donor in good health.

By its share, this clone is medium-sized. The rearrangement uses TRBV5-1 and TRBJ1-2, with unresolved D. Per germline, CDR1 SGHRS and CDR2 YFSETQ. The CDR3 has 15 amino acids. Trimming removed 0 bases at V and 4 bases at J, with 13 bases between. The CDR3 sequence is CASSLGSMSGYGYTF. The CDR3 bases are TGCGCCAGCAGCTTGGGATCCATGAGCGGCTATGGCTACACCTTC.

V usage is TRBV18 and J usage is TRBJ2-2, with a weak D call TRBD1 (5 bases). The CDR3 spans 15 residues. V was trimmed by 3 bases and J by 5 bases, leaving 13 bases between them. Germline CDR1 reads KGHSH; CDR2 reads LQKENI. The CDR3 is CASSPPVGQTGELFF. The CDR3 DNA follows: TGTGCCAGCTCACCTCCAGTGGGGCAAACCGGGGAGCTGTTTTTT.

J is TRBJ1-5 and V is TRBV19; tentatively, D is TRBD1 (5 bases). The length of the CDR3 is 14 residues. The V gene lost 6 bases and the J gene lost 2 bases, with 11 bases spanning the gap. Germline CDR1 reads LNHDA; CDR2 reads SQIVND (reference sequence). CDR3 nucleotide sequence: TGTGCCAGTAGGGGGCGAGAAGGCAATCAGCCCCAGCATTTT. Translating gives CASRGREGNQPQHF.

This clone was found a few times. This chain links TRBV19 with TRBJ2-7; D ambiguous. CDR1 and CDR2 (germline): LNHDA, SQIVND (reference sequence). The CDR3 extends over 13 amino acids. V lost 3 bases, J lost 3 bases, and 9 bases lay in between. The CDR3 sequence is CASSISIDYEQYF. CDR3 coding DNA: TGTGCCAGTAGTATTTCCATAGACTACGAGCAGTACTTC.

This clone came up a few times. This sequence joins TRBV5-5 and TRBJ2-7, with TRBD2 matching 12 bases. V lost 4 bases to trimming and J lost 4 bases; unmatched junction nucleotides: 9. CDR1 SGHKS and CDR2 YYEKEE come from the germline V gene (reference sequence). The CDR3 covers 16 residues. The CDR3 sequence: CASSGSSGGAVYEQYF. The CDR3 coding sequence is TGTGCCAGCAGCGGGTCTAGCGGGGGGGCAGTTTACGAGCAGTACTTC.

The V gene is TRBV9, the J gene TRBJ2-7; 10 bases are a match to TRBD1. The germline V gene has CDR1 SGDLS and CDR2 YYNGEE. This CDR3 is 15 amino acids long. V was pared by 3 bases and J by 5 bases, with 8 bases of the junction left unmatched. CDR3 loop: CASSGGRDRGNEQYF. CDR3 bases: TGTGCCAGCAGCGGGGGACGGGACAGGGGCAACGAGCAGTACTTC.

This clone was seen more than once but under ten times. The chain recombines TRBV4-2 with TRBJ2-1; 11 bases are shared with TRBD2. Losses at the gene ends were 0 bases for V and 5 bases for J; bases not matched to a gene: 3. The CDR3 loop spans 16 amino acids. Germline CDR1 is LGHNA and CDR2 is YNFKEQ. As DNA, the CDR3 is TGTGCCAGCAGCCAAGATCTAGCGGGGGGAAACAATGAGCAGTTCTTC. Translating it yields CASSQDLAGGNNEQFF.

Here the CDR3 DNA reads TGTGCCAGCAGTTTTAGTGGACAGTTCTACGAGCAGTACTTC. Translated, it gives CASSFSGQFYEQYF. V is TRBV27 and J is TRBJ2-7, with D possibly matching TRBD1 (6 bases). CDR1 MNHEY and CDR2 SMNVEV come from the germline V gene (reference sequence). The CDR3 extends over 14 amino acids. V was shortened by 3 bases and J by 3 bases, with 12 bases between the two germline ends.

This clone appeared a few times. The chain links TRBV27 to TRBJ2-7; D may be TRBD2 (6 bases). Trimming pared 6 bases from V and 6 bases from J, leaving 21 bases between. This CDR3 has 15 residues. Germline CDR1 reads MNHEY; CDR2 reads SMNVEV (reference sequence). This CDR3 is CASSPNGGPYIEQYF. The DNA of the CDR3 is TGTGCCAGCAGCCCTAATGGAGGGCCGTATATCGAGCAGTACTTC.

The chain recombines TRBV9 with TRBJ2-2; D perhaps matches TRBD2 (6 bases). The CDR3 contains 12 residues. The V gene lost 5 bases and the J gene lost 5 bases, with 7 bases spanning the gap. Germline CDR1 reads SGDLS; CDR2 reads YYNGEE. The CDR3 region is CASSGGTGELFF. CDR3 bases: TGTGCCAGCAGTGGGGGGACCGGGGAGCTGTTTTTT.

The chain couples TRBV29-1 to TRBJ2-1; 8 positions agree with TRBD1. The trim removed 6 bases at V and 8 bases at J, leaving 6 bases unmatched. The CDR3 is 12 residues long. Germline lookup yields CDR1 SQVTM and CDR2 ANQGSEA. This CDR3 is CSVRGQGYEQFF. CDR3 DNA sequence: TGCAGCGTCAGGGGGCAAGGGTATGAGCAGTTCTTC.

The chain combines TRBV7-9 with TRBJ2-1, with TRBD2 identical over 13 bases. V was pared by 6 bases and J by 8 bases, with 7 bases of the junction left unmatched. The CDR3 length is 15 residues. Germline V gene sequence: CDR1 SEHNR, CDR2 FQNEAQ (reference sequence). This chain's CDR3 is CASSLGLAGADEQFF. The CDR3 region has the DNA TGTGCCAGCAGTCTAGGACTAGCGGGGGCCGATGAGCAGTTCTTC.

V and J are TRBV25-1 and TRBJ2-5, with 8 nucleotides matching TRBD2. After removal of 5 bases from V and 5 bases from J, the junction contained 4 bases not matched to a gene. CDR1 and CDR2 (germline): MGHDK, SYGVNS. CDR3 length equals 13 residues. CDR3 nucleotide sequence: TGTGCCAGCAGTTCCGGGGGGGCTGAGACCCAGTACTTC. Encoded protein: CASSSGGAETQYF.

The CDR3 bases are TGTGCCAGCCTACAGGGGGCCTACAATGAGCAGTTCTTC. Its protein is CASLQGAYNEQFF. V gene TRBV2 combines with J gene TRBJ2-1; the match to TRBD1 covers 8 bases. V dropped 8 bases and J dropped 2; count of bases not matched to a gene: 2. Germline CDR1 reads SNHLY; CDR2 reads FYNNEI. The CDR3 extends over 13 amino acids.

The chain couples TRBV11-2 to TRBJ1-1; 9 positions agree with TRBD1. This CDR3 has 17 residues. The V gene's germline CDR1 is SGHAT and CDR2 FQNNGV. V shed 3 bases, J shed 3 bases, and the junction held 11 bases outside the gene matches. The CDR3 loop is CASSFYFDGTGYTEAFF. CDR3 bases: TGTGCCAGCAGCTTTTACTTTGATGGGACAGGGTACACTGAAGCTTTCTTT.

This chain connects TRBV29-1 to TRBJ1-3; no firm D call. Between the trimmed V and J ends, which lost 0 bases and 4 bases, there was a span of 10 bases. The CDR3 consists of 14 residues. Germline V CDR1 and CDR2: SQVTM, ANQGSEA. The CDR3 protein is CSVEEYLSGNTIYF. The DNA for the CDR3 is TGCAGCGTTGAAGAGTACCTATCGGGAAACACCATATATTTT.